Listed below are T cell receptor beta chains from one sample, sequenced in a study of T cells in Graves' hyperthyroidism and ophthalmopathy. A single record per CDR3 protein comes from TCRdb applying MiXCR to the multiplex PCR reads. The repertoire holds about 350,000 distinct CDR3 sequences, with approximately 15% as singletons. The sequencing input was blood. The receptors stem from a woman aged 30 to 39 with Graves' hyperthyroidism. The CDR3 runs from the conserved cysteine through the conserved F or W. A D gene is named only where the DNA matches it firmly. A clone size is listed for some rows: how often the clone was seen (once, few, many), or a class if it is expanded.

j_call v_call clone_size cdr3_length d_call cdr3_nt cdr3_aa
TRBJ2-3 TRBV20-1 - 15 - TGCAGTGCAAGGGGAAAGATCCTTAGCACAGATACGCAGTATTTT CSARGKILSTDTQYF
TRBJ2-7 TRBV6-1 few 16 TRBD2 TGTGCCAGCAGCCTCATAGGAGGGACTAGCAATTACGAGCAGTACTTC CASSLIGGTSNYEQYF
TRBJ2-1 TRBV11-2 - 18 - TGTGCCAGCAGCTTTTTTCCGCGCGGCCCTTGGGGTGACAATGAGCAGCTCTTC CASSFFPRGPWGDNEQLF
TRBJ2-1 TRBV27 once 14 TRBD2 TGTGCCAGCAGGCCCGTGGCGGGGGGCAATGAGCAGTTCTTC CASRPVAGGNEQFF
TRBJ2-1 TRBV5-1 - 16 TRBD2 TGCGCCAGCAGCGAGGGGACTAGCGGGGTCGTCAATGAGCAGTTCTTC CASSEGTSGVVNEQFF
TRBJ2-7 TRBV20-1 many 16 TRBD2 TGCAGTGCTAGTGGGCTAGCGGGATCGGAGGTCTACGAGCAGTACTTC CSASGLAGSEVYEQYF
TRBJ2-5 TRBV19 many 12 - TGTGCCAGTAGCAACATAGAAGAGACCCAGTACTTC CASSNIEETQYF
TRBJ1-5 TRBV15 many 13 - TGTGCCACCACACCGGGAGGCAATCAGCCCCAGCATTTT CATTPGGNQPQHF
TRBJ1-4 TRBV2 few 17 TRBD1 TGTGCCAGCAGTTACAACGGGGACAGAGCAACTAATGAAAAACTGTTTTTT CASSYNGDRATNEKLFF
TRBJ2-3 TRBV12-3/TRBV12-4 many 14 - TGTGCCAGCAGCAGGACACCTAGCACAGATACGCAGTATTTT CASSRTPSTDTQYF
TRBJ2-5 TRBV28 - 16 TRBD2 TGTGCCAGCAGTCCGGGACTCGGGGGGGCTGGGGAGACCCAGTACTTC CASSPGLGGAGETQYF
TRBJ2-3 TRBV4-1 - 15 TRBD2 TGCGCCAGCAGAGACCGGGACTACGCCACAGATACGCAGTATTTT CASRDRDYATDTQYF
TRBJ2-5 TRBV12-3/TRBV12-4 many 16 TRBD2 TGTGCCAGCAGACCCGGACTAGCGGGAGCCCAAGAGACCCAGTACTTC CASRPGLAGAQETQYF
TRBJ2-7 TRBV7-2 many 15 - TGTGCCAGCAGCTTAGGAGGTGGGATCTCCTACGAGCAGTACTTC CASSLGGGISYEQYF
TRBJ2-5 TRBV20-1 many 18 TRBD2 TGCAGTGCTAGAGCCTTGCTAGCGGGAGGGCCGACCGGAGAGACCCAGTACTTC CSARALLAGGPTGETQYF
TRBJ2-1 TRBV28 many 16 - TGTGCCAGCAGTTTAAGGTACCTCGCTGGCGGCGATGAGCAGTTCTTC CASSLRYLAGGDEQFF
TRBJ2-7 TRBV28 many 17 TRBD1 TGTGCCAGCAGTTCCCTCGGGGACAGCACCCTAGTCGACGAGCAGTACTTC CASSSLGDSTLVDEQYF
TRBJ1-2 TRBV20-1 few 12 - TGCAGTGCTAAAAGTGACAGCTATGGCTACACCTTC CSAKSDSYGYTF
TRBJ2-7 TRBV12-3/TRBV12-4 - 13 - TGTGCCAGCAGAACGACACGGGGCTACGAGCAGTACTTC CASRTTRGYEQYF
TRBJ2-7 TRBV13 few 14 - TGTGCCAGCAGCTTTTCGGGGGTTATCAACGAGCAGTACTTC CASSFSGVINEQYF
TRBJ1-1 TRBV7-9 many 11 - TGTGCCAGCAGCCAATACACTGAAGCTTTCTTT CASSQYTEAFF
TRBJ2-7 TRBV10-3 many 13 - TGTGCCATCAGTGAGTCGGGATTGGTCGAGCAGTACTTC CAISESGLVEQYF
TRBJ2-4 TRBV11-2 many 13 - TGTGCCAGCAGCTTAGTAAGCGGGAACATTCAGTACTTC CASSLVSGNIQYF
TRBJ2-7 TRBV7-7 many 15 - TGTGCTAGCAGTCCCGGGCCGGGTCCAAGCTACGAGCAGTACTTC CASSPGPGPSYEQYF
TRBJ2-5 TRBV11-2 many 13 - TGTGCCAGCAGTGAGAGCGGAAAAGAGACCCAGTACTTC CASSESGKETQYF
TRBJ2-7 TRBV6-2/TRBV6-3 many 14 - TGTGCCAGCAGGAAAGACACGTACTCCTACGAGCAGTACTTC CASRKDTYSYEQYF
TRBJ1-2 TRBV6-1 many 14 - TGTGCCAGCAGCCGCGACAGGCTGATCTATGGCTACACCTTC CASSRDRLIYGYTF
TRBJ1-1 TRBV6-1 - 14 - TGTGCCAGCAGTGAAGCGTACGGGAACACTGAAGCTTTCTTT CASSEAYGNTEAFF
TRBJ1-2 TRBV20-1 - 14 - TGCAGTGCTAGTTTTGGGGGGTGGATGTGTGGCTACACCTTC CSASFGGWMCGYTF
TRBJ1-2 TRBV19 many 14 - TGTGCCAGTAGTATTAGGGGACGGAACTATGGCTACACCTTC CASSIRGRNYGYTF
TRBJ2-3 TRBV12-3/TRBV12-4 many 16 TRBD2 TGTGCCAGCAGTTCGCCGACTAGCGGGCACACAGATACGCAGTATTTT CASSSPTSGHTDTQYF
TRBJ2-5 TRBV28 few 13 - TGTGCCAGCAGTTTTCCAGAATTTGAGACCCAGTACTTC CASSFPEFETQYF
TRBJ1-1 TRBV12-5 few 17 TRBD1 TGTGCTAGTGGTTTGGACGATCCCGACAGGGAGGGCACTGAAGCTTTCTTT CASGLDDPDREGTEAFF
TRBJ2-7 TRBV7-9 few 14 - TGTGCCAGCAGCGACTACACGGCCTCCTACGAGCAGTACTTC CASSDYTASYEQYF
TRBJ2-2 TRBV9 - 17 TRBD1 TGTGCCAGCGCACAGGGGGCTGAGACGGGGTGGACCGGGGAGCTGTTTTTT CASAQGAETGWTGELFF
TRBJ1-5 TRBV28 many 17 TRBD1 TGTGCCAGCAGTTTAAAAGGACAGGGGGCATCAGGGCAGCCCCAGCATTTT CASSLKGQGASGQPQHF
TRBJ2-3 TRBV7-9 - 17 - TGTGCCAGCAGCTTAGCAGGCCAGTCCTTTCCCGCAGATACGCAGTATTTT CASSLAGQSFPADTQYF
TRBJ2-5 TRBV24-1 - 16 TRBD1 TGTGCCACCAGTGATGGTTTTGTGGGGACAGGGAAGACCCAGTACTTC CATSDGFVGTGKTQYF
TRBJ2-5 TRBV20-1 few 14 - TGCAGTGCTAGAGATGATGCGGGCCAAGAGACCCAGTACTTC CSARDDAGQETQYF
TRBJ1-4 TRBV2 many 14 TRBD1 TGTGCCAGCAGTGTAGCACAGGGGAATGAAAAACTGTTTTTT CASSVAQGNEKLFF
TRBJ1-1 TRBV30 many 11 - TGTGCCTGGGTATATGTCGCTGAAGCTTTCTTT CAWVYVAEAFF
TRBJ2-7 TRBV30 - 12 - TGTGCCTGGAGTGGGAGATCGACCGAGCAGTACTTC CAWSGRSTEQYF
TRBJ2-7 TRBV24-1 - 14 - TGTGCCACCTCGGGGACAACGGGTAATTACGAGCAGTACTTC CATSGTTGNYEQYF
TRBJ2-7 TRBV5-6 - 18 - TGTGCCAGCAGCTTGGCCCGGAGTTGGACAAACCTTGGGTACGAGCAGTACTTC CASSLARSWTNLGYEQYF